The 2 T cell receptor beta chains presented below share a single source sample, sequenced in a study of Graves' ophthalmopathy and Graves' hyperthyroidism. RNA transcripts yielded amplified TCR beta CDR3 regions. HTBI-primed RT-PCR formed the first round, and a multiplex PCR formed the second. TCRdb passed the multiplex PCR reads through MiXCR, listing each CDR3 protein once. The data hold fewer than 250,000 distinct CDR3 sequences, with roughly 27% observed a single time. Sequenced input: peripheral blood. These receptors were obtained from a man aged 45-65 years with Graves' ophthalmopathy.

This clonotype has ten or more counts. The chain is built from TRBV6-2 or TRBV6-3 and TRBJ2-5, with D hard to call. V lost 4 bases, J lost 3 bases, and 9 bases lay in between. The length of the CDR3 is 13 residues. The germline gives CDR1 MNHEY, CDR2 SVGEGT. CDR3 region: CASSWASEETQYF. The CDR3 coding sequence is TGTGCCAGCAGTTGGGCCAGCGAAGAGACCCAGTACTTC.

In its sample, this clonotype was seen once. The chain employs TRBV6-5 and TRBJ2-2; D not resolved. This CDR3 spans 13 amino acids. V lost 2 bases and J lost 5, with 6 bases in between. Germline loops: CDR1 MNHEY, CDR2 SVGAGI. In DNA form, the CDR3 reads TGTGCCAGCAGTTACCCAGAAACCGGGGAGCTGTTTTTT. It encodes CASSYPETGELFF.